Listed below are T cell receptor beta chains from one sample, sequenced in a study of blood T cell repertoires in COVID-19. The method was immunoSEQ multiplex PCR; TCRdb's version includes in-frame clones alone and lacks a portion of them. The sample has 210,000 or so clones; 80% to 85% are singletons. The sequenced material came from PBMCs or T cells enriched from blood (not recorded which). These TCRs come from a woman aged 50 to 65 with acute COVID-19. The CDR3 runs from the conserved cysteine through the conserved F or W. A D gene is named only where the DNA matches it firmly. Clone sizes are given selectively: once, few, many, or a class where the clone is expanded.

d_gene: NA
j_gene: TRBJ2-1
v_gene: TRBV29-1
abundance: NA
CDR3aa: CSVGGRSYNEQFF
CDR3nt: TGCAGCGTTGGAGGTCGATCCTACAATGAGCAGTTCTTC

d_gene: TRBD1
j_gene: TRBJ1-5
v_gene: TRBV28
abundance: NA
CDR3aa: CASSLQGVQPQHF
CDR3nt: TGTGCCAGCAGTTTACAGGGGGTCCAGCCCCAGCATTTT

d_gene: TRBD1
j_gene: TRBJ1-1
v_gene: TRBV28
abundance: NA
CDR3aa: CASSLWDREAFF
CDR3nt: TGTGCCAGCAGTTTATGGGACAGGGAAGCTTTCTTT

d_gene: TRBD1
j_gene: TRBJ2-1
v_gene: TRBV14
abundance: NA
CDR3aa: CASSQWGQGYNEQFF
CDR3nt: TGTGCCAGCAGCCAATGGGGACAGGGGTACAATGAGCAGTTCTTC

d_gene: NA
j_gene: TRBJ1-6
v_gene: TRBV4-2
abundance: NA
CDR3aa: CASSQVTGGVDSPLHF
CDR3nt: TGTGCCAGCAGCCAAGTGACAGGAGGTGTGGATTCACCCCTCCACTTT

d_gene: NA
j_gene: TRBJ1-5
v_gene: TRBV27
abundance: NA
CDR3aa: CASSLGGLNQPQHF
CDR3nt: TGTGCCAGCAGTTTGGGGGGTCTCAATCAGCCCCAGCATTTT

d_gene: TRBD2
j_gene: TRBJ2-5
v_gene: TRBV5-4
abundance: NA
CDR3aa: CASSFIGSGGETQYF
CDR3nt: TGTGCCAGCAGCTTTATTGGTAGCGGGGGAGAGACCCAGTACTTC

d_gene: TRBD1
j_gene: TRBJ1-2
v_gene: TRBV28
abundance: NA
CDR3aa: CASSIITGTEEYGYTF
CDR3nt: TGTGCCAGCAGTATAATAACCGGGACAGAAGAATATGGCTACACCTTC

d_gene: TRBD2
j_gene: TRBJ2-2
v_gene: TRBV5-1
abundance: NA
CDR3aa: CASSPTSGGSNTGELFF
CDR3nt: TGCGCCAGCAGCCCGACTAGCGGGGGCTCAAACACCGGGGAGCTGTTTTTT

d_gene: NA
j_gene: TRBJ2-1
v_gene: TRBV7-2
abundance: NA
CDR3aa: CASSLDRVYNEQFF
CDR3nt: TGTGCCAGCAGCTTAGACAGGGTTTACAATGAGCAGTTCTTC

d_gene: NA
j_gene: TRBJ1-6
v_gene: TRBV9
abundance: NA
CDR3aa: CASSPNRGDNSPLHF
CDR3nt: TGTGCCAGCAGCCCAAACCGGGGGGATAATTCACCCCTCCACTTT

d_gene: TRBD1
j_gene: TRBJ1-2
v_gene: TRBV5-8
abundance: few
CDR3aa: CASSPGTVYGYTF
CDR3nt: TGTGCCAGCAGCCCGGGGACAGTTTATGGCTACACCTTC

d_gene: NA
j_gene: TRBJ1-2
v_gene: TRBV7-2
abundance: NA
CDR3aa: CASSPKNGADYGYTF
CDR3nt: TGTGCCAGCAGTCCAAAGAATGGGGCTGACTATGGCTACACCTTC

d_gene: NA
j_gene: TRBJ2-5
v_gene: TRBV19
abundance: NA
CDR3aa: CASSIRPGDQETQYF
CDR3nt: TGTGCCAGTAGTATCCGCCCAGGGGATCAAGAGACCCAGTACTTC

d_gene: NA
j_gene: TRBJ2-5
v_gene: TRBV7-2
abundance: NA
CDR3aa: CASSLVSGGAGETQYF
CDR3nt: TGTGCCAGCAGCTTAGTGAGTGGGGGGGCCGGGGAGACCCAGTACTTC

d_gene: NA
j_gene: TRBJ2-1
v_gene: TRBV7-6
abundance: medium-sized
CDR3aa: CASSSVISSNEQFF
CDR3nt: TGTGCCAGCAGCTCTGTAATATCGTCCAATGAGCAGTTCTTC

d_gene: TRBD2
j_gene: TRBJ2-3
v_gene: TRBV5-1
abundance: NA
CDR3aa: CASSLSGLAGGSVTQYF
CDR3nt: TGCGCCAGCAGCTTGTCCGGACTAGCGGGGGGTTCAGTTACGCAGTATTTT

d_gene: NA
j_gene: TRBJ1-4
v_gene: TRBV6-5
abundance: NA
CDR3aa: CASSYGTLGTNEKLFF
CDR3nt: TGTGCCAGCAGTTACGGGACACTGGGGACTAATGAAAAACTGTTTTTT

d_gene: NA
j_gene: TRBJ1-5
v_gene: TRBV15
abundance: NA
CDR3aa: CATSTQQNSNQPQHF
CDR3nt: TGTGCCACCAGCACCCAACAGAATAGCAATCAGCCCCAGCATTTT

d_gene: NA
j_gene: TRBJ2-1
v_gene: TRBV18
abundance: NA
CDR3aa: CASSPVGSTYNEQFF
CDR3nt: TGTGCCAGCTCACCAGTCGGGAGCACCTACAATGAGCAGTTCTTC

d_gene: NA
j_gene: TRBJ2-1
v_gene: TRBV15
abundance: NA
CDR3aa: CATTPRRAGEWDEQFF
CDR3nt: TGTGCCACCACCCCGCGGAGGGCGGGTGAATGGGATGAGCAGTTCTTC

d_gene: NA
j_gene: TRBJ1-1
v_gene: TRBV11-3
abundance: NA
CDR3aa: CASIISFSGTTEAFF
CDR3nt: TGTGCCAGCATAATCTCATTCTCAGGTACTACTGAAGCTTTCTTT